Listed here are 19 T cell receptor beta chains from one sample, sequenced in a study of OX40 agonist ivuxolimab in advanced cancers. The protocol was immunoSEQ multiplex PCR, while the TCRdb copy is restricted to in-frame clones and leaves out a portion. This sample has approximately 52,000 clones, with around 80% found just once. The sample consisted of CD4+ or CD8+ T cells sorted from blood, taken in a trial of the OX40 agonist ivuxolimab. The receptors here all came from an adult with an advanced solid tumor such as melanoma, head and neck, liver or kidney cancer.

This chain uses TRBV30 with TRBJ2-2; D is undetermined. CDR3 size: 13 residues. Per the germline V gene, CDR1 is GTSNPN and CDR2 is SVGIG (reference sequence). The germline V and J ends were trimmed by 1 base and 5 bases, with 8 bases remaining between them. The DNA for the CDR3 is TGTGCCTGGAGTGGGTTCGTAACCGGGGAGCTGTTTTTT. Translation gives CAWSGFVTGELFF.

CDR3 amino acids: CASSPLASGNTGELFF. As DNA, the CDR3 is TGTGCCAGCTCACCCTTGGCTAGCGGAAACACCGGGGAGCTGTTTTTT. V is TRBV18 and J is TRBJ2-2; TRBD2 agrees at 7 bases. The J segment lost 2 bases and the V segment lost 3 bases, leaving 6 bases of the junction unmatched. The length of the CDR3 is 16 residues. From germline, CDR1 is KGHSH and CDR2 LQKENI.

This chain connects TRBV27 to TRBJ2-3; TRBD2 matches at 7 bases. The CDR3 runs to 18 residues. Germline CDR1 reads MNHEY; CDR2 reads SMNVEV (reference sequence). The V gene end was trimmed by 3 bases and the J gene end by 2 bases; junction bases not matched to a gene: 14. DNA for the CDR3: TGTGCCAGCAGTTTTAGGGTATCGGGGCGGGGGAACACAGATACGCAGTATTTT. This translates into CASSFRVSGRGNTDTQYF.

The chain employs TRBV5-1 and TRBJ1-2, with a tentative D call TRBD1 (6 bases). Germline CDR1 and CDR2: SGHRS and YFSETQ. V was pared by 0 bases and J by 3 bases, with 12 bases between. The CDR3 contains 15 residues. The CDR3 loop reads CASSLVRQGHYGYTF. The CDR3 DNA sequence: TGCGCCAGCAGCTTGGTACGGCAGGGGCACTATGGCTACACCTTC.

The chain has TRBV4-3 and TRBJ2-3; D could derive from TRBD1 or TRBD2 (5 bases each). This CDR3 is built from 16 residues. Deletions cut 0 bases from V and 3 bases from J, with 13 bases between. Germline CDR1 and CDR2: LGHNA and YSLEER. The CDR3 DNA follows: TGCGCCAGCAGCCAAGAAGCCGGGGCCGGGACAGATACGCAGTATTTT. It specifies CASSQEAGAGTDTQYF.

The chain couples TRBV9 to TRBJ1-2, with D tentatively TRBD1 (6 bases). The ends were cut back, 3 bases at V and 3 bases at J, with 18 bases in the middle. Germline CDR1 is SGDLS and CDR2 is YYNGEE. The CDR3 extends over 16 amino acids. This CDR3 is CASSGGVGGPDYGYTF. DNA of the CDR3: TGTGCCAGCAGCGGAGGCGTAGGGGGTCCGGACTATGGCTACACCTTC. The full variable domain, its missing parts supplied by reference TRBV9 and TRBJ1-2, is DSGVTQTPKHLITATGQRVTLRCSPRSGDLSVYWYQQSLDQGLQFLIQYYNGEERAKGNILERFSAQQFPDLHSELNLSSLELGDSALYFCASSGGVGGPDYGYTFGSGTRLTVV.

This clone was seen a few times. The J gene is TRBJ2-7, the V gene TRBV7-9; tentative D call: TRBD2 (6 bases). Germline loops: CDR1 SEHNR, CDR2 FQNEAQ (reference sequence). This CDR3 is 15 amino acids long. V lost 1 base and J 4 bases, leaving 14 bases between the germline ends. The CDR3 bases are TGTGCCAGCAGCTTAGACGGGACTCGGACGTACGAGCAGTACTTC. This gives the protein CASSLDGTRTYEQYF.

V gene TRBV7-2 combines with J gene TRBJ2-3; 10 bases fit TRBD1. Trimming took 4 bases from V and 4 from J; bases not matched to a gene: 5. CDR1 is SGHTA and CDR2 is FQGNSA in the germline V gene. This CDR3 has 15 residues. CDR3 residues: CASSYRTGGSDTQYF. CDR3 DNA: TGTGCCAGCAGCTACAGGACAGGGGGATCAGATACGCAGTATTTT.

The rearrangement links TRBV5-6 to TRBJ1-3; no clear D. The V and J ends lost 2 bases and 0 bases respectively, with 12 bases between them. The CDR3 is made up of 16 amino acids. The germline V gene has CDR1 SGHDT and CDR2 YYEEEE. CDR3 loop: CASSFLSGHSGNTIYF. CDR3 nucleotide sequence: TGTGCCAGCAGCTTTCTTTCAGGCCACTCTGGAAACACCATATATTTT.

The rearrangement links TRBV6-1 to TRBJ2-5; no firm D call. Germline V gene sequence: CDR1 MNHNS, CDR2 SASEGT. There are 13 residues in the CDR3. Trimming pared 6 bases from V and 7 bases from J, leaving 15 bases between. In nucleotides, the CDR3 is TGTGCCAGCAGGGTGACGAAGGTGGGGACCCAGTACTTC. It specifies CASRVTKVGTQYF.

V gene TRBV10-3 combines with J gene TRBJ1-1; 7 bases are a match to TRBD1. With 6 bases clipped from V and 4 bases from J, the junction kept 8 bases outside the gene matches. This CDR3 region has 14 residues. In germline, CDR1 is ENHRY, CDR2 SYGVKD. The CDR3 sequence: CAISAGGGLTEAFF. The CDR3 DNA sequence: TGTGCCATCAGCGCAGGGGGGGGGCTCACTGAAGCTTTCTTT.

This chain connects TRBV27 to TRBJ1-2, with D possibly being TRBD1 (5 bases). The ends were cut back, 7 bases at V and 4 bases at J, with 25 bases in the middle. Germline V lookup: CDR1 MNHEY, CDR2 SMNVEV (reference sequence). The CDR3 is 17 residues long. The CDR3 DNA is TGTGCCAGCAAACCAAGGACAAGCTCTGGCTCACTCTATGGCTACACCTTC. It yields the protein CASKPRTSSGSLYGYTF.

The chain uses TRBV6-5 and TRBJ2-6; D gene uncertain. Trimming shortened V by 6 bases and J by 1 base, and 10 bases separated the two germline ends. The CDR3 is made up of 15 amino acids. CDR1 is MNHEY and CDR2 is SVGAGI in the germline V gene. CDR3 loop: CASSRRFSGANVLTF. CDR3 sequence (DNA): TGTGCCAGCAGCCGACGATTTTCTGGGGCCAACGTCCTGACTTTC.

The chain uses TRBV7-2 and TRBJ2-2; D is unresolved. Trimming stripped 4 bases from V and 2 bases from J, with 14 bases between. From germline, CDR1 is SGHTA and CDR2 FQGNSA. CDR3 size: 16 residues. CDR3 in amino acids: CASSSGRPLNTGELFF. In DNA form, the CDR3 reads TGTGCCAGCAGCTCAGGCCGCCCGCTCAACACCGGGGAGCTGTTTTTT.

The chain has TRBV9 and TRBJ1-5, with a weak D call TRBD1 (5 bases). This CDR3 contains 16 residues. V lost 3 bases, J lost 2 bases, and 15 bases lay in between. Germline CDR1 reads SGDLS; CDR2 reads YYNGEE. CDR3 DNA: TGTGCCAGCAGCGCCTCCAGTGGGGCTGGCAATCAGCCCCAGCATTTT. This codes for CASSASSGAGNQPQHF.

V and J are TRBV5-4 and TRBJ2-7, with TRBD1 matching 8 bases. With V trimmed by 0 bases and J by 4 bases, 12 bases remained unmatched. This CDR3 comprises 17 residues. Germline V lookup: CDR1 SGHNT, CDR2 YYREEE (reference sequence). CDR3 region: CASSLGDQGARGYEQYF. The CDR3 nucleotides are TGTGCCAGCAGCTTGGGGGACCAGGGGGCGCGAGGGTACGAGCAGTACTTC.

The chain carries TRBV11-3 and TRBJ2-1; 10 positions agree with TRBD1. The ends lost 4 bases at V and 5 bases at J; junction bases unmatched: 5. Per germline, CDR1 SGHNT and CDR2 YENEEA. The CDR3 length is 15 residues. As DNA, the CDR3 is TGTGCCAGCAGCTCGGGACAGGGGATCGACAATGAGCAGTTCTTC. Its translation is CASSSGQGIDNEQFF.

J is TRBJ1-5 and V is TRBV29-1; 11 bases fit TRBD1. The germline gives CDR1 SQVTM, CDR2 ANQGSEA. The CDR3 contains 15 residues. After removal of 4 bases from V and 2 bases from J, the junction contained 4 bases not matched to a gene. DNA for the CDR3: TGCAGCGTTGGGACAGGGGGCGAAGGCAATCAGCCCCAGCATTTT. It encodes CSVGTGGEGNQPQHF.

The chain combines TRBV6-1 with TRBJ1-1; D gene ambiguous. Germline assignment: CDR1 MNHNS and CDR2 SASEGT. V was cut by 7 bases and J by 1 base, with 7 bases left in between. The CDR3 is 12 residues long. CDR3 loop: CASTTANTEAFF. The CDR3 region has the DNA TGTGCCAGCACCACCGCGAACACTGAAGCTTTCTTT.